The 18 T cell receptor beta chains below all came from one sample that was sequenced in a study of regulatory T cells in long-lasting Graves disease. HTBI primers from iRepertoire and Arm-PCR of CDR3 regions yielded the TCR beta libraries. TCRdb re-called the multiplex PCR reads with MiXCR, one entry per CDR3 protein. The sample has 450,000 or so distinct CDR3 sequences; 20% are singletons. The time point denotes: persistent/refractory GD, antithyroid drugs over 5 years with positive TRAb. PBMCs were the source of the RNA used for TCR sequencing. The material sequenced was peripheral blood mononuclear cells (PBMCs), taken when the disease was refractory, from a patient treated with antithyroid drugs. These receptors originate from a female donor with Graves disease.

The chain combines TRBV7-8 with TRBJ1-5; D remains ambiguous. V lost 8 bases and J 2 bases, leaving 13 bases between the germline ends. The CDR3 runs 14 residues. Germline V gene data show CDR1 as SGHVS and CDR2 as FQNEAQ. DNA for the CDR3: TGTGCCAGCCAAGACCGAATTGGCAATCAGCCCCAGCATTTT. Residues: CASQDRIGNQPQHF.

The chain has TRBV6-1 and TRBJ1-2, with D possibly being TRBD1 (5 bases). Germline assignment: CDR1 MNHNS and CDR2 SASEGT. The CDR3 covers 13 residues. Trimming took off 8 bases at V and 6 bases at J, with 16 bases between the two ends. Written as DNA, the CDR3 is TGTGCCAGCCTTGGGACCATGGAGGATGGCTACACCTTC. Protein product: CASLGTMEDGYTF.

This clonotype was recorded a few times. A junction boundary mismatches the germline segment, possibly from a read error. Written as DNA, the CDR3 is TGTGTCAGCAGCCATCCTCAAGGAGGGGAGGGCTGGGACGAGCAGTACTTC. This encodes CVSSHPQGGEGWDEQYF. The chain links TRBV3-1 to TRBJ2-7, with 7 bases matching TRBD2. The CDR3 is made up of 17 amino acids. In germline, CDR1 is LGHDT, CDR2 YNNKEL (reference sequence).

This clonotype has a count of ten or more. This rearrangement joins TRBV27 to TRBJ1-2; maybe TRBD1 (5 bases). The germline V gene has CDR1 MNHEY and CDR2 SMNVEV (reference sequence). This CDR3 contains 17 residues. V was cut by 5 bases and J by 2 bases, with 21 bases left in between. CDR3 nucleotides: TGTGCCAGCAGTCGCATAACCAAATCAGGGATAAACTATGGCTACACCTTC. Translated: CASSRITKSGINYGYTF.

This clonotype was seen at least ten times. The CDR3, as DNA: TGTGCCAGCAGCTTGAACCACTACGAGCAGTACTTC. Protein sequence: CASSLNHYEQYF. The V and J genes are TRBV28 and TRBJ2-7; D uncertain. The CDR3 covers 12 residues. The germline V and J ends were trimmed by 6 bases and 3 bases, with 9 bases remaining between them. The germline V gene encodes CDR1 MDHEN and CDR2 SYDVKM.

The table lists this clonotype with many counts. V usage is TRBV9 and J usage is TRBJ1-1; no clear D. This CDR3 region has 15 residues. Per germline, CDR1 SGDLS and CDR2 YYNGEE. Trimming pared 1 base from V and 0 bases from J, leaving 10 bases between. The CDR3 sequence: CASSVTPRLNTEAFF. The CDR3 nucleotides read TGTGCCAGCAGCGTAACCCCGCGCCTGAACACTGAAGCTTTCTTT.

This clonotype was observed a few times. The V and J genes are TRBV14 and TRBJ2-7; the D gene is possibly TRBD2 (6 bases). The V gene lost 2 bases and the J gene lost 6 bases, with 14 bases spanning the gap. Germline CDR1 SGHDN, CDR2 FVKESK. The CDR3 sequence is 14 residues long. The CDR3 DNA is TGTGCCAGCAGCCAAAGGGCGGGGTTGGCCGAGCAGTACTTC. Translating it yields CASSQRAGLAEQYF.

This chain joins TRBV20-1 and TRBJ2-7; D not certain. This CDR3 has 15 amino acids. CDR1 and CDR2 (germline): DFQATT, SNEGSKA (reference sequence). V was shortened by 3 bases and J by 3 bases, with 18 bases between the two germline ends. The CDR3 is CSASMAFSASYEQYF. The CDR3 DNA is TGCAGTGCTAGCATGGCCTTTTCCGCAAGCTACGAGCAGTACTTC.

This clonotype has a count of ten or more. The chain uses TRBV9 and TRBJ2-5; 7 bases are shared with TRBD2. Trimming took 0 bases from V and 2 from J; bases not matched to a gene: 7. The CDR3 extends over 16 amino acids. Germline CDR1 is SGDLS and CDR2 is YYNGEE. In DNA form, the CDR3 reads TGTGCCAGCAGCGTAGATGACGGGGGAGGGCAAGAGACCCAGTACTTC. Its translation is CASSVDDGGGQETQYF.

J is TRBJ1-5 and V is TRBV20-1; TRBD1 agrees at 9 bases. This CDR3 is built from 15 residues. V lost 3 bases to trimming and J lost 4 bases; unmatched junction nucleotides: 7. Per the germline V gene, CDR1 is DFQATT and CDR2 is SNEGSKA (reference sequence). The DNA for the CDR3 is TGCAGTGCTAGCATACACAGGGGGCTAAATCAGCCCCAGCATTTT. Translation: CSASIHRGLNQPQHF.

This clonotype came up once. The CDR3 nucleotides are TGTGCCAGCAGGGTCGGAGGTCGGGGTCGAAATGAGCAGTTCTTC. It encodes CASRVGGRGRNEQFF. V and J are TRBV2 and TRBJ2-1; D may be TRBD2 (5 bases). Trimming took off 6 bases at V and 7 bases at J, with 19 bases between the two ends. The CDR3 runs to 15 residues. Germline assignment: CDR1 SNHLY and CDR2 FYNNEI.

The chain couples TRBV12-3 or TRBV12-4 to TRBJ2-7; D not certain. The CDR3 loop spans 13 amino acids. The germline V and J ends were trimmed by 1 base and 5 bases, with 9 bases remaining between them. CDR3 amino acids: CASSLVGWDEQYF. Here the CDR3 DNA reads TGTGCCAGCAGTTTAGTGGGTTGGGACGAGCAGTACTTC.

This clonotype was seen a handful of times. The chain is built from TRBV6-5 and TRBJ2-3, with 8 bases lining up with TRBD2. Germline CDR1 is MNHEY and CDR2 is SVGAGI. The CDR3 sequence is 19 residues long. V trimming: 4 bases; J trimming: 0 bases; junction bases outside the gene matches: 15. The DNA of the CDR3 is TGTGCCAGCAGTTCCCCTCTAGCGGGCCTGCCTCGGAGCACAGATACGCAGTATTTT. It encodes CASSSPLAGLPRSTDTQYF.

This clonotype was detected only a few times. The CDR3 sequence: CSARSRLGARGGVNQPQHF. CDR3 DNA sequence: TGCAGTGCTAGATCGAGGCTCGGCGCAAGAGGGGGAGTCAATCAGCCCCAGCATTTT. The V and J genes are TRBV20-1 and TRBJ1-5; perhaps TRBD1 as D (6 bases). CDR3 length equals 19 residues. Trimming removed 2 bases at V and 3 bases at J, with 26 bases between. Per germline, CDR1 DFQATT and CDR2 SNEGSKA (reference sequence).

CDR3: CASSLPRQETSDEQYF. DNA for the CDR3: TGTGCCAGCAGTTTACCCCGACAGGAAACATCCGACGAGCAGTACTTC. The J gene is TRBJ2-7, the V gene TRBV27; D might be TRBD1 (6 bases). This CDR3 is 16 amino acids long. Germline CDR1 reads MNHEY; CDR2 reads SMNVEV (reference sequence). The V and J ends lost 2 bases and 5 bases respectively, with 19 bases between them.

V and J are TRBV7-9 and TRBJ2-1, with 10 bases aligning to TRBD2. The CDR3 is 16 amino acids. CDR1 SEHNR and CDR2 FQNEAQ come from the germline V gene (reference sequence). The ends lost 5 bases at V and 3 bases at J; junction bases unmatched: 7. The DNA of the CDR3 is TGTGCCAGCAGCGCCCCCCTAGCGGGAGTCTACAATGAGCAGTTCTTC. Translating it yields CASSAPLAGVYNEQFF. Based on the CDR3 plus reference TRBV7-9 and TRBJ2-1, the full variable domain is DTGVSQNPRHKITKRGQNVTFRCDPISEHNRLYWYRQTLGQGPEFLTYFQNEAQLEKSRLLSDRFSAERPKGSFSTLEIQRTEQGDSAMYLCASSAPLAGVYNEQFFGPGTRLTVL.

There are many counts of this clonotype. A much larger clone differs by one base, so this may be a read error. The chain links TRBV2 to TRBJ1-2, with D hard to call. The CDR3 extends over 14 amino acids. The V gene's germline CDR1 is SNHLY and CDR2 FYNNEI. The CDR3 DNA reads TGTGCCAACAGTGATGGGGATCGCGGCTATGGCTACACCTTC. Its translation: CANSDGDRGYGYTF.

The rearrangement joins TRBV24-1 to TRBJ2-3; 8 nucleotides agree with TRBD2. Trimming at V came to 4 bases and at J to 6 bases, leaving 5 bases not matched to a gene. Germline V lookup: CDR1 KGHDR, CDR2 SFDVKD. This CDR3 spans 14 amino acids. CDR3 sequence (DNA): TGTGCCACCAGTGACCCCGGACTAGCTGATACGCAGTATTTT. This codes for CATSDPGLADTQYF.